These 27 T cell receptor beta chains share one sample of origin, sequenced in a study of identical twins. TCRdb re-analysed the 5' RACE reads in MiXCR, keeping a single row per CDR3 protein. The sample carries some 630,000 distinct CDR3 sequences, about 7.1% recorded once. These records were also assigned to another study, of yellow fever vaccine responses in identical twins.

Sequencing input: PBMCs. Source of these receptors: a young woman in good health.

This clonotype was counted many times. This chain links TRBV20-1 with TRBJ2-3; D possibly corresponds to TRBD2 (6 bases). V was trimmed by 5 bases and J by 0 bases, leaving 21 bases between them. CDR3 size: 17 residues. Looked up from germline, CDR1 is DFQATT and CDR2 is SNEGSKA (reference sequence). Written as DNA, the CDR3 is TGCAGTGCTGTGGGCTACGGCGGTAGCGGTAGCACAGATACGCAGTATTTT. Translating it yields CSAVGYGGSGSTDTQYF.

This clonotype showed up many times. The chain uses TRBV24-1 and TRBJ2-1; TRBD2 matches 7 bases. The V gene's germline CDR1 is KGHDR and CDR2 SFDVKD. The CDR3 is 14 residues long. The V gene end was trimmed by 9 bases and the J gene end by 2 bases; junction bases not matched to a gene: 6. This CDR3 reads CATQEGGPYNEQFF. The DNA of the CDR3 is TGTGCCACCCAGGAGGGAGGGCCCTACAATGAGCAGTTCTTC.

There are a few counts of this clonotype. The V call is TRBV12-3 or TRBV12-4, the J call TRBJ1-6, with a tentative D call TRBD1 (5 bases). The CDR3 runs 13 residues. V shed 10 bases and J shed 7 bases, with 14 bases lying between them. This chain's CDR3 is CATAEGLNSPLHF. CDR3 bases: TGTGCCACGGCCGAGGGGTTGAATTCACCCCTCCACTTT.

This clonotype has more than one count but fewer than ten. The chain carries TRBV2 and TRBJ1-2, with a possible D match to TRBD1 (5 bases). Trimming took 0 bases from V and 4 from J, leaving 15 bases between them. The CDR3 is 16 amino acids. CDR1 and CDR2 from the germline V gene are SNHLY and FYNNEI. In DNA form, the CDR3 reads TGTGCCAGCAGTGAAGCCGGGGGTTCGGTCGGCTATGGCTACACCTTC. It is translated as CASSEAGGSVGYGYTF.

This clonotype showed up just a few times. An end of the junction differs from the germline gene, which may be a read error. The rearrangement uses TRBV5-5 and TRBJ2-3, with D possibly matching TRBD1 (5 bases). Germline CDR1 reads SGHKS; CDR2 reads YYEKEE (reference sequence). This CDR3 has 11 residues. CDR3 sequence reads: CASSPTDSLHF. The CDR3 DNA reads TGTGCCAGCAGCCCAACCGACAGTTTACATTTT.

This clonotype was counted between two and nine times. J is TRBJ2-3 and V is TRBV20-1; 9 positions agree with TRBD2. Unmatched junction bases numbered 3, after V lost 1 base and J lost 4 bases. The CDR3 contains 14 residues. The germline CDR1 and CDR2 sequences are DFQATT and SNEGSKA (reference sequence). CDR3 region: CSARVGGGADTQYF. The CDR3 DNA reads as TGCAGTGCTAGAGTTGGCGGGGGGGCAGATACGCAGTATTTT.

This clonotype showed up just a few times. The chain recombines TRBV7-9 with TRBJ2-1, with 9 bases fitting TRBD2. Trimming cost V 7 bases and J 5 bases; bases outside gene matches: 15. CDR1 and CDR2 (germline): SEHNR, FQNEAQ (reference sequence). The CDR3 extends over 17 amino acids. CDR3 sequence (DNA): TGTGCCAGCACCCAGACTAGCGGAAAGTCTATTCACAATGAGCAGTTCTTC. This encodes CASTQTSGKSIHNEQFF.

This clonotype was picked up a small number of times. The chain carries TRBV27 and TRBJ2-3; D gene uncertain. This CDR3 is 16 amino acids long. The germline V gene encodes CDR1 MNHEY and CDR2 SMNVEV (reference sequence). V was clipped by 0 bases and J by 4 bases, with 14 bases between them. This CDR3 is CASSLSYFRPADTQYF. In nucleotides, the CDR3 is TGTGCCAGCAGTTTATCCTACTTTCGTCCCGCAGATACGCAGTATTTT.

CDR3 sequence (DNA): TGTGCCAGTGGACAGAGCTCCTACGAGCAGTACTTC. It yields the protein CASGQSSYEQYF. The chain recombines TRBV6-5 with TRBJ2-7; a possible D gene is TRBD1 (6 bases). The germline V gene has CDR1 MNHEY and CDR2 SVGAGI. The CDR3 contains 12 residues. Trimming cost V 9 bases and J 0 bases, with 9 bases left between them.

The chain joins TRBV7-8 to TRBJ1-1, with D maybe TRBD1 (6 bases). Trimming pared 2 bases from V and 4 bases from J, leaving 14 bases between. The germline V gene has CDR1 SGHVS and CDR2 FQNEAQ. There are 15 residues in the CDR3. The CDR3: CASSLFGGAVTEAFF. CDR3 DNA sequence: TGTGCCAGCAGCTTATTTGGGGGCGCGGTCACTGAAGCTTTCTTT. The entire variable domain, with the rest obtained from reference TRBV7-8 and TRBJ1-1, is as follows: GAGVSQSPRYKVAKRGQDVALRCDPISGHVSLFWYQQALGQGPEFLTYFQNEAQLDKSGLPSDRFFAERPEGSVSTLKIQRTQQEDSAVYLCASSLFGGAVTEAFFGQGTRLTVV.

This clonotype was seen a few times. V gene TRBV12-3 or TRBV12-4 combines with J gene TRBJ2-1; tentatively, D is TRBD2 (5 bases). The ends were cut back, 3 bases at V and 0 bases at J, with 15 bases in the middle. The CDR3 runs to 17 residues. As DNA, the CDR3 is TGTGCCAGCAGTTTTTTGGGAGTTGATAGCTCCTACAATGAGCAGTTCTTC. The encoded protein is CASSFLGVDSSYNEQFF.

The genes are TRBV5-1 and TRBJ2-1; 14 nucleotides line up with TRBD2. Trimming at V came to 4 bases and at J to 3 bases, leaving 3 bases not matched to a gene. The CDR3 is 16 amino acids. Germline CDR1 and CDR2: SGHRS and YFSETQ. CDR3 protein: CASSATSGGDYNEQFF. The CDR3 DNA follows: TGCGCCAGCAGCGCGACTAGCGGGGGGGACTACAATGAGCAGTTCTTC.

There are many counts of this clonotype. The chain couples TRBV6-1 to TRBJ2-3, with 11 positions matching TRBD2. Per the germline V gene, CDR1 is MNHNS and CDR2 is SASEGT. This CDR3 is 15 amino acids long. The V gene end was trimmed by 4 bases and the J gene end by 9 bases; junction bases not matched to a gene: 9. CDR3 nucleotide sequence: TGTGCCAGCAGTGGAATTAGCGGGGGGGCCCGGACGCAGTATTTT. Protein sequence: CASSGISGGARTQYF.

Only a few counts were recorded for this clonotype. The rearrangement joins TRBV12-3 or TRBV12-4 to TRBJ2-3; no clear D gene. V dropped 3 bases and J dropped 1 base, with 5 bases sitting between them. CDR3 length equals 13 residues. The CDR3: CASSFLGTDTQYF. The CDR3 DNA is TGTGCCAGCAGTTTCCTGGGCACAGATACGCAGTATTTT.

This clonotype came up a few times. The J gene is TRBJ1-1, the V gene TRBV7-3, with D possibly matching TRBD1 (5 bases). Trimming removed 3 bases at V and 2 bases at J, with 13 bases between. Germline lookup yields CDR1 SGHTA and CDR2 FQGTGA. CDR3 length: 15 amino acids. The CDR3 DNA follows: TGTGCCAGCAGCTTCGCTGGGGCGGCCAACACTGAAGCTTTCTTT. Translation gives CASSFAGAANTEAFF. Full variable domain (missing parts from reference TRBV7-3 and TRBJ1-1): GAGVSQTPSNKVTEKGKYVELRCDPISGHTALYWYRQSLGQGPEFLIYFQGTGAADDSGLPNDRFFAVRPEGSVSTLKIQRTERGDSAVYLCASSFAGAANTEAFFGQGTRLTVV.

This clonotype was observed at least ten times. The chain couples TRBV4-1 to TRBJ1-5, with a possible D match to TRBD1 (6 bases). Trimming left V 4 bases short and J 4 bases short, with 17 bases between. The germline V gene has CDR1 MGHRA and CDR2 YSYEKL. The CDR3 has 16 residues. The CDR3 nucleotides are TGCGCCAGCAGCCTAGCCAGTGGAGGGGGTAATCAGCCCCAGCATTTT. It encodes CASSLASGGGNQPQHF.

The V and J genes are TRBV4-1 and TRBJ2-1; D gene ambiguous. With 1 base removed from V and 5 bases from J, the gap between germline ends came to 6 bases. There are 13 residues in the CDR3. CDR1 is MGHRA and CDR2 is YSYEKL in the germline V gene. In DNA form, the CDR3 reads TGCGCCAGCAGCCAAGTTTGGGACAATGAGCAGTTCTTC. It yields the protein CASSQVWDNEQFF.

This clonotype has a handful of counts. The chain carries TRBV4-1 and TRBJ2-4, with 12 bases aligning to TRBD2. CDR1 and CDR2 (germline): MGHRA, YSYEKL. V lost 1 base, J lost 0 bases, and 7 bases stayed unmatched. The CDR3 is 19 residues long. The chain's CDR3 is CASSQVGLAGGLAKNIQYF. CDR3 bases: TGCGCCAGCAGCCAAGTCGGGCTAGCGGGAGGGTTAGCCAAAAACATTCAGTACTTC.

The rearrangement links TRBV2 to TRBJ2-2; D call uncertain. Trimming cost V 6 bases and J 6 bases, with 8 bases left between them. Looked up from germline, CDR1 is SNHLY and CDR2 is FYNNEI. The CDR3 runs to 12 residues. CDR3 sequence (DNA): TGTGCCAGCAGCACGGTCTCCGGGGAGCTGTTTTTT. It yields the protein CASSTVSGELFF.

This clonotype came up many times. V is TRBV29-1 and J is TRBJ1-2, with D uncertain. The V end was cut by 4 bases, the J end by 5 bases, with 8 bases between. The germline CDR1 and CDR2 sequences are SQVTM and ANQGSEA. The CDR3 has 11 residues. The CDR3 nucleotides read TGCAGCGTTGTACAAGATTATGGCTACACCTTC. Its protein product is CSVVQDYGYTF.

The CDR3 DNA reads as TGTGCCAGCAAATCACCCAACAATCAGCCCCAGCATTTT. It codes for CASKSPNNQPQHF. J is TRBJ1-5 and V is TRBV12-3 or TRBV12-4; D gene uncertain. The CDR3 contains 13 residues. Trimming removed 7 bases from V and 3 bases from J, with 10 bases in between.

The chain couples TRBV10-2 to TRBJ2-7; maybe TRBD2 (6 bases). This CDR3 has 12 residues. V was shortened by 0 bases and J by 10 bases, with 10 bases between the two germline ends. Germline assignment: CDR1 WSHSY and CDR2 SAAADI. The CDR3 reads CASSESMGGQYV. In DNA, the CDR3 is TGCGCCAGCAGTGAGTCGATGGGGGGACAGTACGTC.

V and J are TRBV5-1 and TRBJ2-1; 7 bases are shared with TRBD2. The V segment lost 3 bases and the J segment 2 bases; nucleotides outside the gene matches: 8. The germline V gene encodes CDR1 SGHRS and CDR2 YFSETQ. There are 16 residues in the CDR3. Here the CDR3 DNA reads TGCGCCAGCAGCTCAGGGTTGGGGGGGGCCTACAATGAGCAGTTCTTC. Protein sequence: CASSSGLGGAYNEQFF.

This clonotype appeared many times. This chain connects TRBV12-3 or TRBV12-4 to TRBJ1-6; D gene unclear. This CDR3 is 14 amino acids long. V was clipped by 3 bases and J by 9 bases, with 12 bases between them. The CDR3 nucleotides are TGTGCCAGCAGTTTTGAGGGAGCGGGTTCACCCCTCCACTTT. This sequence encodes CASSFEGAGSPLHF.

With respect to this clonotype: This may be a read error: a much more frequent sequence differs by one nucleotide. The CDR3, as DNA: TGCAGCGTTTGGACAGGGGGCAATCAGCCCCAGCATTTT. This codes for CSVWTGGNQPQHF. J is TRBJ1-5 and V is TRBV29-1; 9 bases align to TRBD1. V was clipped by 5 bases and J by 2 bases; unmatched bases: 1. The length of the CDR3 is 13 residues. CDR1 is SQVTM, CDR2 ANQGSEA, per germline. The complete variable domain, with remaining parts taken from reference TRBV29-1 and TRBJ1-5, reads SAVISQKPSRDICQRGTSLTIQCQVDSQVTMMFWYRQQPGQSLTLIATANQGSEATYESGFVIDKFPISRPNLTFSTLTVSNMSPEDSSIYLCSVWTGGNQPQHFGDGTRLSIL.

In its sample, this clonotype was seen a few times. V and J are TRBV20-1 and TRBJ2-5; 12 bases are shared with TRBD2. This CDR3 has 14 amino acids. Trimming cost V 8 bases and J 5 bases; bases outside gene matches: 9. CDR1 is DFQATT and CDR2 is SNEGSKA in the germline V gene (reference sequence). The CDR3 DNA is TGCAGTCTTACTAGCGGGGGGTCTTGGGAGACCCAGTACTTC. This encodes CSLTSGGSWETQYF.

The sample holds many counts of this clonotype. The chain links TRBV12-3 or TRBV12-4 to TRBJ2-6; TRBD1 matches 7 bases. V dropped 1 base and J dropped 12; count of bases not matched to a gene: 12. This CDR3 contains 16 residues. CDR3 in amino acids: CASSLGGQLSSFVLTF. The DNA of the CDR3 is TGTGCCAGCAGTTTAGGGGGACAGCTTAGTTCTTTCGTCCTGACTTTC.